This T cell receptor beta chain was recovered during a study of breast tumors, draining lymph nodes, adjacent tissues. Notes on the study in general: Compared with lymph nodes, tumors were less diverse; compared with nontumor tissue, more. The data were judged consistent with most tumor T cells coming from lymph node and expanding in tumor.

Concerning this clonotype itself: Antigen specificity is unknown.

Samples came from axillary lymph nodes draining the breast cancer. One entry per CDR3 protein results from TCRdb running MiXCR on the multiplex PCR reads. This sample has 150,000 to 200,000 distinct CDR3 sequences, with around 33% found just once. In germline, CDR1 is SGHNT, CDR2 YYREEE (reference sequence). The CDR3 has 15 residues. Trimming cost V 5 bases and J 0 bases, with 14 bases left between them. V is TRBV5-4 and J is TRBJ1-1, with D perhaps TRBD1 (5 bases). The sequencing input was axillary lymph node tissue. The TCR comes from a female donor with breast cancer. Some clones in this sample may be carry-over from other donors' samples. The CDR3 sequence is CASRHNTGLNTEAFF. The DNA of the CDR3 is TGTGCCAGCAGACATAACACAGGCCTGAACACTGAAGCTTTCTTT.